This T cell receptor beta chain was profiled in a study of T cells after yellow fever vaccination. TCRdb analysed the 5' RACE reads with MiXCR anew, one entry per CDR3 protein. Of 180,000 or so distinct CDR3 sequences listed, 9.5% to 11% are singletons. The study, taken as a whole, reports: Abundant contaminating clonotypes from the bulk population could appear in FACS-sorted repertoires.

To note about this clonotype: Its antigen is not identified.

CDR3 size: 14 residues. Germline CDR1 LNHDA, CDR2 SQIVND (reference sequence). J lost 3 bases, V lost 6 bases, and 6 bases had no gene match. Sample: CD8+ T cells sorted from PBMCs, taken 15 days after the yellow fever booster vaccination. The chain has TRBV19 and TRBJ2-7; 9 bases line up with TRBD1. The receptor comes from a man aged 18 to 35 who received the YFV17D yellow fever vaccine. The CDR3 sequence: CASSGTGLGYEQYF. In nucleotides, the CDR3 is TGTGCCAGTAGCGGGACAGGGCTGGGCTACGAGCAGTACTTC.